This T cell receptor beta chain was sequenced during a study of cytomegalovirus exposure and HLA in healthy donors. A multiplex PCR was run with 60 Vbeta primers and 13 Jbeta primers. Here immunoSEQ multiplex PCR was the method, and the copy in TCRdb shows in-frame clones only, minus some. The sample shows around 130,000 clones, under 85% of them seen only once. This clone was observed a single time. The germline gives CDR1 KGHSH, CDR2 LQKENI. There are 15 residues in the CDR3. V lost 4 bases and J lost 12, with 19 bases in between. This sequence joins TRBV18 and TRBJ1-6; possibly TRBD1 for D (6 bases). The sequence derives from a boy between 10 and 17 years old in good health and CMV-seronegative. Input material: PBMCs. The CDR3 bases are TGTGCCAGCTCACGGGGCGAGGGGGACGCTGGACCCCTCCACTTT. Amino acids: CASSRGEGDAGPLHF.